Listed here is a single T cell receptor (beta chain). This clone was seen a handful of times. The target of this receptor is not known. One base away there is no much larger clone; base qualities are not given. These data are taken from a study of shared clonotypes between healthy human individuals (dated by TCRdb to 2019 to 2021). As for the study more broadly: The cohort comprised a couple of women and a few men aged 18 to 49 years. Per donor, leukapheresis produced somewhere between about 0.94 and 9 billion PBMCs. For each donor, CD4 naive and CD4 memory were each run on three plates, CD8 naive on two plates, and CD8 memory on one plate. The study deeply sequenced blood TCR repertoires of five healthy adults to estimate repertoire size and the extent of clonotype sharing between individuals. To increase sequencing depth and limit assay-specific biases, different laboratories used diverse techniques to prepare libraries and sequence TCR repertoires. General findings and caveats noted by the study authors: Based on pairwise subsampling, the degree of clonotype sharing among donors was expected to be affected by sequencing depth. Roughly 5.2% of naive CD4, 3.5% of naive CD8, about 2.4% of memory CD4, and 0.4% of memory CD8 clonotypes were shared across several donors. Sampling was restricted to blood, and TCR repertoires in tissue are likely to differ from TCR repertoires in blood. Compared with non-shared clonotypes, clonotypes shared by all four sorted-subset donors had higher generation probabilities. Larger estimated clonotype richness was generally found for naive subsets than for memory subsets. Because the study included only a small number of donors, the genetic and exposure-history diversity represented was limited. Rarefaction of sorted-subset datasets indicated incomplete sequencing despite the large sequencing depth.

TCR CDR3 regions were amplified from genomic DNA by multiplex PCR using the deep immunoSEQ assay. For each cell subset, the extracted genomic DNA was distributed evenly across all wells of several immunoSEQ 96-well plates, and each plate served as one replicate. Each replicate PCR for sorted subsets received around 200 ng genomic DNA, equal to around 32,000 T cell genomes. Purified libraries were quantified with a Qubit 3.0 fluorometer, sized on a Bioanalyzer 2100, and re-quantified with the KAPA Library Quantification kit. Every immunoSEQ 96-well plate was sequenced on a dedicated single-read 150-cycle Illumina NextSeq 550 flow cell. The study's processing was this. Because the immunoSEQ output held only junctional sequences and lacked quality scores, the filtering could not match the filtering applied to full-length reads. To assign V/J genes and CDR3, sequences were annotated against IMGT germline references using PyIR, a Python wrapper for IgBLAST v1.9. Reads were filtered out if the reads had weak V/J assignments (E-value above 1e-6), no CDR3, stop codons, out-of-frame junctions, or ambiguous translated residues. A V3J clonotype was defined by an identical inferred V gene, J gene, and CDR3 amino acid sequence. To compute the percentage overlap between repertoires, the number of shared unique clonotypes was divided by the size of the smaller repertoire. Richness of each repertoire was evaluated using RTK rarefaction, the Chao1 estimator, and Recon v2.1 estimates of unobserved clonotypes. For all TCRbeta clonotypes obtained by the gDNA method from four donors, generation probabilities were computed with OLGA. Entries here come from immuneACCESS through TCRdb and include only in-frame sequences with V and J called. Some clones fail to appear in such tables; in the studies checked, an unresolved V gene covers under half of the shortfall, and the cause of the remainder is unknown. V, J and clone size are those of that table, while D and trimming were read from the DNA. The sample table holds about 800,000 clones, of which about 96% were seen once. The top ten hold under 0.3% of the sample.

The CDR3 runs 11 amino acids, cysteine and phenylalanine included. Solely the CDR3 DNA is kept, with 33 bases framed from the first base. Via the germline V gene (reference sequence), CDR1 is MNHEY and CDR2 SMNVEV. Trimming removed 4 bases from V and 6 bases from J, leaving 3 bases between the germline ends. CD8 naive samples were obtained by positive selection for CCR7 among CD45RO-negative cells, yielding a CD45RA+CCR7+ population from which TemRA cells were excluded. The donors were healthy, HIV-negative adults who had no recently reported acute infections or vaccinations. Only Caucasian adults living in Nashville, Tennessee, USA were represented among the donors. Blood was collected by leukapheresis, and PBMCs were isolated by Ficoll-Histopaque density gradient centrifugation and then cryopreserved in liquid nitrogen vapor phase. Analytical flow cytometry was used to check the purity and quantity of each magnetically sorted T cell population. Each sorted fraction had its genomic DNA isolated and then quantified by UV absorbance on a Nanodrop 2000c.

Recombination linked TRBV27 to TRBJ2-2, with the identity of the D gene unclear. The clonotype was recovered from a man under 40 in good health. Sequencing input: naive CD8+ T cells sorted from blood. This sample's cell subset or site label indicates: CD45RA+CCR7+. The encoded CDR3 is CASSYAGELFF. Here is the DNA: TGTGCCAGCAGTTACGCCGGGGAGCTGTTTTTT.